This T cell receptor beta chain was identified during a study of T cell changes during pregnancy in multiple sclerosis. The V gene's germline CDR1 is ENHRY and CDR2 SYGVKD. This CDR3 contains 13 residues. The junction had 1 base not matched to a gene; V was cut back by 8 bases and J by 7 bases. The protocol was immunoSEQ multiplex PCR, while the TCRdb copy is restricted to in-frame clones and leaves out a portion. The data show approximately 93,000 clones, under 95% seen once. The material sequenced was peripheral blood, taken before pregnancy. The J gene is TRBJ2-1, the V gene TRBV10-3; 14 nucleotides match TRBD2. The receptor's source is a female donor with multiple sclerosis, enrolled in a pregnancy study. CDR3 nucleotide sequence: TGTGCCATCCGACTAGCGGGGGGGAATGAGCAGTTCTTC. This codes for CAIRLAGGNEQFF.